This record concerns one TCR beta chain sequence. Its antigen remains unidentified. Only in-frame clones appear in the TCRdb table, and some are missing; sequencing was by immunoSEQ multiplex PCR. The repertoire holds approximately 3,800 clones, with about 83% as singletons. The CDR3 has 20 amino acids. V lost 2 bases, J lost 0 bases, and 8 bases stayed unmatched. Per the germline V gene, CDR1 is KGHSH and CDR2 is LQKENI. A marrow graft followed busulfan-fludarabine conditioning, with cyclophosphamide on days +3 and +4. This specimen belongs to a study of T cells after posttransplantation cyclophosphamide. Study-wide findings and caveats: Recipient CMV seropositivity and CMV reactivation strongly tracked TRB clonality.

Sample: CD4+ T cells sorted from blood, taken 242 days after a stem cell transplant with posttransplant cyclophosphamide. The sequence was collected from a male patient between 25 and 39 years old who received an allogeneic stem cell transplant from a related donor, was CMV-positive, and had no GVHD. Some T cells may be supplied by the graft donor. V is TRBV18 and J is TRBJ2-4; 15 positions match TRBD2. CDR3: CASSPYRGLAGGVAKNIQYF. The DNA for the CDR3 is TGTGCCAGCTCACCATACCGAGGACTAGCGGGAGGGGTAGCCAAAAACATTCAGTACTTC. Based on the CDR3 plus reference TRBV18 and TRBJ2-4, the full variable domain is NAGVMQNPRHLVRRRGQEARLRCSPMKGHSHVYWYRQLPEEGLKFMVYLQKENIIDESGMPKERFSAEFPKEGPSILRIQQVVRGDSAAYFCASSPYRGLAGGVAKNIQYFGAGTRLSVL.